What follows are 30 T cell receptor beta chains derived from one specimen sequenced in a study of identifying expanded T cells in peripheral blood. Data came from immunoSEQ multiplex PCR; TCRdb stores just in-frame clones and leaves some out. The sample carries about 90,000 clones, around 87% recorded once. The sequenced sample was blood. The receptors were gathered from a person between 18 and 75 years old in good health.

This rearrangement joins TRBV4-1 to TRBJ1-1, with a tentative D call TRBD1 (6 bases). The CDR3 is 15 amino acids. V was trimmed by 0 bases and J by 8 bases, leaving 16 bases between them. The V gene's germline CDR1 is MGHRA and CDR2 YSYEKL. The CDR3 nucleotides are TGCGCCAGCAGCCAAGATGAGAGGGGGAAGAAGGAAGCTTTCTTT. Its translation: CASSQDERGKKEAFF.

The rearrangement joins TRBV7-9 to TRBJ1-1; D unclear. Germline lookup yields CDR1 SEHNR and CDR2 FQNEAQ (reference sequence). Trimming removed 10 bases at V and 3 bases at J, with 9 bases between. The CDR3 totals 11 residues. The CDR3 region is CANGRYTEAFF. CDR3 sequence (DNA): TGTGCCAACGGCAGGTACACTGAAGCTTTCTTT.

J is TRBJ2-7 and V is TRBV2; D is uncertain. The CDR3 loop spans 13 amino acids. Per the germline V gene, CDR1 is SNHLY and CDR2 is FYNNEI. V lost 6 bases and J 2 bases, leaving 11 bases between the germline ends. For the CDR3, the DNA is TGTGCCAGCAGGACTCTTAGCACCTACGAGCAGTACTTC. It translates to CASRTLSTYEQYF.

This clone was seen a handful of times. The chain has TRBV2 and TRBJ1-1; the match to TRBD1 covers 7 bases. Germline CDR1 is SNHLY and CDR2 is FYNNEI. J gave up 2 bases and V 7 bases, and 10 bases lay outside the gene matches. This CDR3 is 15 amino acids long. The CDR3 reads CASTKTGQHNTEAFF. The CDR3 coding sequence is TGTGCCAGCACTAAAACGGGACAGCATAACACTGAAGCTTTCTTT.

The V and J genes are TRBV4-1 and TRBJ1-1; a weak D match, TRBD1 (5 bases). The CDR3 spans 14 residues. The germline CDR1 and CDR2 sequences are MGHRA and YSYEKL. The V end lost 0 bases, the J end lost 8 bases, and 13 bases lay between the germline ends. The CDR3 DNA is TGCGCCAGCAGCCAAGATTGGTGGGCAGGGGAAGCTTTCTTT. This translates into CASSQDWWAGEAFF.

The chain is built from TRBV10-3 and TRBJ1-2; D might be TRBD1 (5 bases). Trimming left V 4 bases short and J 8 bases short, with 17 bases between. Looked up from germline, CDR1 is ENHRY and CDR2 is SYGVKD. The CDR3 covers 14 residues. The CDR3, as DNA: TGTGCCATCAGTGGAGGGGCAGCGCCCAGGGGCTACACCTTC. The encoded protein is CAISGGAAPRGYTF.

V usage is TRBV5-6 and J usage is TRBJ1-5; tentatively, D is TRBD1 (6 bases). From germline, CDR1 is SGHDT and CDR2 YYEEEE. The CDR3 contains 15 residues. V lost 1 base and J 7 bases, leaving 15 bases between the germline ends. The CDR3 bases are TGTGCCAGCAGCTTGTTGGGGGCTCGGGGGCAGCCCCAGCATTTT. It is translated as CASSLLGARGQPQHF.

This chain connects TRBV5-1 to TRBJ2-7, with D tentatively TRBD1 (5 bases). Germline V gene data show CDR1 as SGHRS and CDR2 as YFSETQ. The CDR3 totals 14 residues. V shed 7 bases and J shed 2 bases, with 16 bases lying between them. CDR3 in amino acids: CASRDSSRTYEQYF. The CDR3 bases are TGCGCCAGCCGAGACAGTTCTCGCACCTACGAGCAGTACTTC. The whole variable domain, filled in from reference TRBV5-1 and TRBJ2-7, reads KAGVTQTPRYLIKTRGQQVTLSCSPISGHRSVSWYQQTPGQGLQFLFEYFSETQRNKGNFPGRFSGRQFSNSRSEMNVSTLELGDSALYLCASRDSSRTYEQYFGPGTRLTVT.

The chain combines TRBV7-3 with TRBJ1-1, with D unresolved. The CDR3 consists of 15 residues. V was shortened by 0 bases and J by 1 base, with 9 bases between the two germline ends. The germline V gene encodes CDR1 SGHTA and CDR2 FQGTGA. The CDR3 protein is CASSLTGVGNTEAFF. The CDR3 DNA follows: TGTGCCAGCAGCTTAACTGGGGTGGGGAACACTGAAGCTTTCTTT.

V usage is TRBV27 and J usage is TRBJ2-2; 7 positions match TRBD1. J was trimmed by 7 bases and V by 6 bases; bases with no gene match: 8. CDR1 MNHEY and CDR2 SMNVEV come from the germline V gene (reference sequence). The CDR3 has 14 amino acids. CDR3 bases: TGTGCCAGCAGCCCGACAGGGCAGGGCGGGGAGCTGTTTTTT. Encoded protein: CASSPTGQGGELFF.

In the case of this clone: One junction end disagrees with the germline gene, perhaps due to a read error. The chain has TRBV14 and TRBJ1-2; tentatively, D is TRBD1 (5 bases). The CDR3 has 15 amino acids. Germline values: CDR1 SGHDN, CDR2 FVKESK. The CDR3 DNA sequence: TGTGCCAGCTGCCAAGAACGGACCGCGAGGGGCGGCTACACCTTC. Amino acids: CASCQERTARGGYTF. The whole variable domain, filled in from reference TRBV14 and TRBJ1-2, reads EAGVTQFPSHSVIEKGQTVTLRCDPISGHDNLYWYRRVMGKEIKFLLHFVKESKQDESGMPNNRFLAERTGGTYSTLKVQPAELEDSGVYFCASCQERTARGGYTFGSGTRLTVV.

The chain's CDR3 is CASSPRQGAEAFF. In nucleotides, the CDR3 is TGTGCCAGCAGCCCCAGACAGGGAGCTGAAGCTTTCTTT. The genes are TRBV6-5 and TRBJ1-1; TRBD1 agrees at 7 bases. Germline V gene lookup returns CDR1 MNHEY and CDR2 SVGAGI. Trimming cost V 6 bases and J 6 bases; bases outside gene matches: 7. CDR3 length: 13 amino acids.

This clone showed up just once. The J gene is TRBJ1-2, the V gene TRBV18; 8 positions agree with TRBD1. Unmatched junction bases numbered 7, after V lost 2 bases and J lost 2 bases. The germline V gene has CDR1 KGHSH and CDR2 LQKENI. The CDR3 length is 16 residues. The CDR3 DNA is TGTGCCAGCTCACCAGACAGGGGAGGGCAAAACTATGGCTACACCTTC. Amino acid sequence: CASSPDRGGQNYGYTF. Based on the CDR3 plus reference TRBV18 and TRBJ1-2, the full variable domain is NAGVMQNPRHLVRRRGQEARLRCSPMKGHSHVYWYRQLPEEGLKFMVYLQKENIIDESGMPKERFSAEFPKEGPSILRIQQVVRGDSAAYFCASSPDRGGQNYGYTFGSGTRLTVV.

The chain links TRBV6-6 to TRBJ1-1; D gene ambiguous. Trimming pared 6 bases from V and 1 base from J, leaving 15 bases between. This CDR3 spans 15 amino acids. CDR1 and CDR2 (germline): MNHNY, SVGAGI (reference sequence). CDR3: CASSNDRVRNTEAFF. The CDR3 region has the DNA TGTGCCAGCAGCAACGATAGGGTCAGGAACACTGAAGCTTTCTTT.

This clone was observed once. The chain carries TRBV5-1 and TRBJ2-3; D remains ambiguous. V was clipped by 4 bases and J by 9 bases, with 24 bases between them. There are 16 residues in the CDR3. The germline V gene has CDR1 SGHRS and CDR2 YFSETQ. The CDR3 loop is CASSPGQGPPFHTQYF. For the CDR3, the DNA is TGCGCCAGCAGCCCCGGGCAAGGCCCCCCCTTCCACACGCAGTATTTT.

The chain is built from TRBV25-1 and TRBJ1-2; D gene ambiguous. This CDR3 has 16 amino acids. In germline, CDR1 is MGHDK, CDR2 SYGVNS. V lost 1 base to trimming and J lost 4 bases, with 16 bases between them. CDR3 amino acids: CASSEFTGGSGYGYTF. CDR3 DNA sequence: TGTGCCAGCAGTGAATTTACGGGTGGGTCGGGCTATGGCTACACCTTC.

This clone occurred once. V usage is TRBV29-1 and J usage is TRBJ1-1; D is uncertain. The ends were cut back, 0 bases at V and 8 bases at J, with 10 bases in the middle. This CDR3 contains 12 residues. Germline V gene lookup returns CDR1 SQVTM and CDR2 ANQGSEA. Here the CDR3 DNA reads TGCAGCGTTGAAGATCCCGGTCTGGAAGCTTTCTTT. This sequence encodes CSVEDPGLEAFF. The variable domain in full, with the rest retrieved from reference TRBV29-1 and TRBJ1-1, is SAVISQKPSRDICQRGTSLTIQCQVDSQVTMMFWYRQQPGQSLTLIATANQGSEATYESGFVIDKFPISRPNLTFSTLTVSNMSPEDSSIYLCSVEDPGLEAFFGQGTRLTVV.

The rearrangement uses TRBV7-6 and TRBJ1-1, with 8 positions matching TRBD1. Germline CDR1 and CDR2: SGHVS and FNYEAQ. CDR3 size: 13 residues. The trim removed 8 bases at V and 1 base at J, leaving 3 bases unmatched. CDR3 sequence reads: CASGRGQNTEAFF. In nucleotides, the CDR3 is TGTGCCAGCGGCAGGGGGCAGAACACTGAAGCTTTCTTT.

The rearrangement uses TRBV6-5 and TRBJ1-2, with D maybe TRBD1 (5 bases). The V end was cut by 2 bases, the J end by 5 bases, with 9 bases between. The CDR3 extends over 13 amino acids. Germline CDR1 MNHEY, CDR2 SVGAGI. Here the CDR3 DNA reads TGTGCCAGCAGTTACGACGGGGGATATGGCTACACCTTC. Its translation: CASSYDGGYGYTF.

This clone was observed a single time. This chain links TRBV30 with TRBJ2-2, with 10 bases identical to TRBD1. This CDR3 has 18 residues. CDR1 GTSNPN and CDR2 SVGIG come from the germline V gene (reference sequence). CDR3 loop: CARNGGDRGVQNTGELFF. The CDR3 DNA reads TGTGCACGGAATGGCGGGGACAGGGGCGTTCAGAACACCGGGGAGCTGTTTTTT.

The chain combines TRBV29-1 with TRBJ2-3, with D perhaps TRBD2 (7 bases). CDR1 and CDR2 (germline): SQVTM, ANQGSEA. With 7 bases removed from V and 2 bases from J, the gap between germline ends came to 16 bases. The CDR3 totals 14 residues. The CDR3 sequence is CSGGAGTTTDTQYF. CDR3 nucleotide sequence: TGCAGCGGGGGGGCAGGGACTACCACAGATACGCAGTATTTT.

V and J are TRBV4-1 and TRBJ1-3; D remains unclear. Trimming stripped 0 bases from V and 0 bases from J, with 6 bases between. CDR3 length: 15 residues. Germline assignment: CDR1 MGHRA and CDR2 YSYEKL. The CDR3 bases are TGCGCCAGCAGCCAAGAGGGCGACTCTGGAAACACCATATATTTT. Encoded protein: CASSQEGDSGNTIYF.

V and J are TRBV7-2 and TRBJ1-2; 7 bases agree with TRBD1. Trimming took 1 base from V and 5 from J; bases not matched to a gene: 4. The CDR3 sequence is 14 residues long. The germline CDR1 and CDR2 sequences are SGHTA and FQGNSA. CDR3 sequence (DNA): TGTGCCAGCAGCTTAGGTCAGGGGGAGTATGGCTACACCTTC. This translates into CASSLGQGEYGYTF.

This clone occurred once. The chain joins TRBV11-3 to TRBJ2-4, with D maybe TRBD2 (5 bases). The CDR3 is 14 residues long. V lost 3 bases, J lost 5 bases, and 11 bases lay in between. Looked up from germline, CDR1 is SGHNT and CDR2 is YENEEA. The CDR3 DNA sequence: TGTGCCAGCAGCTTTTCGTCCGGGGAAAACATTCAGTACTTC. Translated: CASSFSSGENIQYF.

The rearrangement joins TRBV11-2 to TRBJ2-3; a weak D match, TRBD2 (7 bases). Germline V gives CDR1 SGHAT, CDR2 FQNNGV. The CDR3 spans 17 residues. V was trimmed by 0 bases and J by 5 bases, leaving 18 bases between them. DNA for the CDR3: TGTGCCAGCAGCTTAGAGAGGGGACGGGGGGCGAAAGATACGCAGTATTTT. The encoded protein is CASSLERGRGAKDTQYF. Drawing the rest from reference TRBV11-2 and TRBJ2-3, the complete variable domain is EAGVAQSPRYKIIEKRQSVAFWCNPISGHATLYWYQQILGQGPKLLIQFQNNGVVDDSQLPKDRFSAERLKGVDSTLKIQPAKLEDSAVYLCASSLERGRGAKDTQYFGPGTRLTVL.

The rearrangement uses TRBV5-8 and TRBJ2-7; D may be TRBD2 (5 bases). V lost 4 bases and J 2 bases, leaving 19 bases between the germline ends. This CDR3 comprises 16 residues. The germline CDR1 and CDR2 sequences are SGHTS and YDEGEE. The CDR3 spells CASSLEGSYRPYEQYF. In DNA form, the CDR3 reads TGTGCCAGCAGCCTTGAGGGATCCTACCGGCCCTACGAGCAGTACTTC.

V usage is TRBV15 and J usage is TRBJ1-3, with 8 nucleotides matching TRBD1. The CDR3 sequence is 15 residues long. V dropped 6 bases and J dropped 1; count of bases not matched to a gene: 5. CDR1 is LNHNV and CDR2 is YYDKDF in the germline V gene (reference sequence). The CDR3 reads CATSRDRRSGNTIYF. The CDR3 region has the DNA TGTGCCACCAGTAGGGACAGGCGTTCTGGAAACACCATATATTTT.

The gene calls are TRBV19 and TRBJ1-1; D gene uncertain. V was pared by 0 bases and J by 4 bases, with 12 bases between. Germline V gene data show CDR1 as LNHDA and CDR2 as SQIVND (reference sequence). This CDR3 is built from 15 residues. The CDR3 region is CASSIDNRVVTEAFF. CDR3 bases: TGTGCCAGTAGTATAGATAATAGGGTTGTCACTGAAGCTTTCTTT.

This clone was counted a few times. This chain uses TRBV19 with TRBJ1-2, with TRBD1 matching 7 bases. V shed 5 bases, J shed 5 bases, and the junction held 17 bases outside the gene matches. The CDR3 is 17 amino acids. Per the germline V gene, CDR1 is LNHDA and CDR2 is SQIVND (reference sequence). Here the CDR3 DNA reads TGTGCCAGTAGTCCCCAAACCTCCGGGACAGACCGATATGGCTACACCTTC. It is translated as CASSPQTSGTDRYGYTF.

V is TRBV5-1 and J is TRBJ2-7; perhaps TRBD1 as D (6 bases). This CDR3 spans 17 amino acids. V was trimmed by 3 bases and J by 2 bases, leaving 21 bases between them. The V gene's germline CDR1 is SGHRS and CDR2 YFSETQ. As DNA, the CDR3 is TGCGCCAGCAGCTACCGTTCCTCTTGGACAGAGGCCTACGAGCAGTACTTC. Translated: CASSYRSSWTEAYEQYF. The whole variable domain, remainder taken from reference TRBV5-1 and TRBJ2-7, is KAGVTQTPRYLIKTRGQQVTLSCSPISGHRSVSWYQQTPGQGLQFLFEYFSETQRNKGNFPGRFSGRQFSNSRSEMNVSTLELGDSALYLCASSYRSSWTEAYEQYFGPGTRLTVT.